The 8 T cell receptor beta chains presented below share a single source sample, sequenced in a study of CD8+CD57+ T cells in acquired aplastic anemia. Using genomic DNA as the template, TCR beta VDJ and CDR3 profiling was carried out. MiXCR, applied by TCRdb to the reads, yields one record per CDR3 protein. The repertoire has some 200,000 distinct CDR3 sequences, around 32% of them found once; the top ten carry 0.9% to 1.2%. The sequencing sample was made of sorted CD4+, CD8+, or CD8+CD57+ T cells (not recorded which) from PBMCs. These TCRs come from a human donor in good health, serving as a control.

This clonotype was found once. This rearrangement joins TRBV7-2 to TRBJ1-1; perhaps TRBD1 as D (5 bases). CDR1 and CDR2 (germline): SGHTA, FQGNSA. This CDR3 is built from 13 residues. V dropped 10 bases and J dropped 4 bases, with 16 bases sitting between them. The chain's CDR3 is CATKAGTRTEAFF. CDR3 nucleotide sequence: TGTGCCACCAAGGCCGGGACGCGCACTGAAGCTTTCTTT.

Ten or more counts support this clonotype. V and J are TRBV19 and TRBJ2-1, with 10 nucleotides matching TRBD1. V shed 7 bases and J 4 bases; nucleotides not matched to a gene: 7. The germline V gene encodes CDR1 LNHDA and CDR2 SQIVND (reference sequence). This CDR3 comprises 15 residues. The CDR3 region is CASNARGQGYNEQFF. In DNA form, the CDR3 reads TGTGCCAGTAACGCCCGGGGACAGGGGTACAATGAGCAGTTCTTC.

This clonotype was detected many times. The rearrangement links TRBV19 to TRBJ1-1; the D gene is possibly TRBD1 (6 bases). This CDR3 is built from 13 residues. Trimming took 9 bases from V and 1 from J, leaving 12 bases between them. Germline CDR1 and CDR2: LNHDA and SQIVND (reference sequence). CDR3 region: CASRAGANTEAFF. In DNA, the CDR3 is TGTGCCAGCCGGGCGGGGGCGAACACTGAAGCTTTCTTT.

CDR3 sequence: CASRRTPGAQRNTQYF. For the CDR3, the DNA is TGTGCCAGCAGACGGACCCCCGGGGCCCAACGAAATACGCAGTATTTT. V gene TRBV12-3 or TRBV12-4 combines with J gene TRBJ2-3, with D tentatively TRBD1 or TRBD2 (5 bases each). CDR3 length: 16 amino acids. V was clipped by 6 bases and J by 7 bases, with 23 bases between them.

This chain links TRBV2 with TRBJ2-2; D may be TRBD1 (6 bases). With 7 bases removed from V and 4 bases from J, the gap between germline ends came to 13 bases. This CDR3 is 14 amino acids long. Per the germline V gene, CDR1 is SNHLY and CDR2 is FYNNEI. The CDR3 loop reads CASTQGTGTGELFF. The CDR3 bases are TGTGCCAGCACTCAGGGGACGGGCACCGGGGAGCTGTTTTTT.

This clonotype was seen ten or more times. The V gene is TRBV12-3 or TRBV12-4, the J gene TRBJ1-2; tentative D call: TRBD1 (6 bases). The CDR3 is 16 residues long. The V end was cut by 0 bases, the J end by 6 bases, with 17 bases between. In nucleotides, the CDR3 is TGTGCCAGCAGTTTAGCCACCCTGGACAGAACGAATGGCTACACCTTC. Translated: CASSLATLDRTNGYTF.

This chain uses TRBV7-2 with TRBJ2-7, with a tentative D call TRBD2 (6 bases). Trimming pared 3 bases from V and 3 bases from J, leaving 9 bases between. The germline gives CDR1 SGHTA, CDR2 FQGNSA. This CDR3 spans 13 amino acids. Written as DNA, the CDR3 is TGTGCCAGCAGCTTTGGCGGGGACTACGAGCAGTACTTC. This encodes CASSFGGDYEQYF.

The CDR3 coding sequence is TGTGCCAGCAGTATGACTAGCGAGCAGTTCTTC. Translation gives CASSMTSEQFF. The chain combines TRBV12-3 or TRBV12-4 with TRBJ2-1, with 7 bases fitting TRBD2. J was trimmed by 10 bases and V by 5 bases; bases with no gene match: 2. The CDR3 is made up of 11 amino acids.